The 20 T cell receptor beta chains given below trace back to one sample, sequenced in a study of glioma-infiltrating T cells after dendritic cell vaccination. Only in-frame clones appear in the TCRdb table, and some are missing; sequencing was by immunoSEQ multiplex PCR. Here the sample spans about 100,000 clones, 75% to 90% being singletons. The sample's time point: after dendritic cell vaccination, including at tumor progression/relapse. Specimen: blood, collected after dendritic cell vaccination. The receptors were gathered from a human donor with glioblastoma.

This clone was counted only a few times. The rearrangement links TRBV30 to TRBJ2-2, with TRBD2 matching 10 bases. The germline V gene has CDR1 GTSNPN and CDR2 SVGIG (reference sequence). The CDR3 extends over 13 amino acids. In nucleotides, the CDR3 is TGTGCTGAAGGGACTAGCGACCCCGGGGAGCTGTTTTTT. It is translated as CAEGTSDPGELFF.

The chain has TRBV10-3 and TRBJ2-2; a weak D match, TRBD2 (6 bases). Trimming pared 6 bases from V and 4 bases from J, leaving 21 bases between. This CDR3 is built from 17 residues. The germline V gene encodes CDR1 ENHRY and CDR2 SYGVKD. The CDR3 here is CAIRGGLGNRGTGELFF. CDR3 coding DNA: TGTGCCATCAGGGGAGGCTTGGGCAATCGGGGCACCGGGGAGCTGTTTTTT.

This chain connects TRBV5-4 to TRBJ1-2, with 8 bases that match TRBD1. Trimming cost V 0 bases and J 4 bases; bases outside gene matches: 8. The germline CDR1 and CDR2 sequences are SGHNT and YYREEE (reference sequence). The length of the CDR3 is 16 residues. The CDR3 sequence: CASSLVGRGQGYGYTF. CDR3 coding DNA: TGTGCCAGCAGCTTGGTGGGCAGGGGGCAAGGCTATGGCTACACCTTC. Full variable domain (outside the CDR3, taken from reference TRBV5-4 and TRBJ1-2): ETGVTQSPTHLIKTRGQQVTLRCSSQSGHNTVSWYQQALGQGPQFIFQYYREEENGRGNFPPRFSGLQFPNYSSELNVNALELDDSALYLCASSLVGRGQGYGYTFGSGTRLTVV.

V usage is TRBV29-1 and J usage is TRBJ1-4, with 8 bases fitting TRBD1. V dropped 4 bases and J dropped 8; count of bases not matched to a gene: 12. The CDR3 spans 15 residues. CDR1 and CDR2 from the germline V gene are SQVTM and ANQGSEA. CDR3 sequence (DNA): TGCAGCGTTGGTGGTTTCAGGGGGCGGGAGGAAAAACTGTTTTTT. Its protein product is CSVGGFRGREEKLFF.

J is TRBJ1-2 and V is TRBV7-9; D is possibly TRBD1 (5 bases). V lost 7 bases, J lost 0 bases, and 15 bases lay in between. CDR3 length: 15 residues. Looked up from germline, CDR1 is SEHNR and CDR2 is FQNEAQ (reference sequence). The CDR3 nucleotides are TGTGCCAGCACCCTAGGGGCCGGTCCTAACTATGGCTACACCTTC. Protein sequence: CASTLGAGPNYGYTF.

This clone has a handful of counts. This rearrangement joins TRBV10-2 to TRBJ1-2, with D possibly matching TRBD1 (6 bases). V was shortened by 2 bases and J by 4 bases, with 8 bases between the two germline ends. The CDR3 spans 13 residues. CDR1 WSHSY and CDR2 SAAADI come from the germline V gene. The CDR3 DNA reads as TGCGCCAGCAGTGAGCAGGGGATCTATGGCTACACCTTC. This translates into CASSEQGIYGYTF.

The chain links TRBV5-1 to TRBJ1-1; D remains unclear. V was clipped by 4 bases and J by 3 bases, with 10 bases between them. CDR1 SGHRS and CDR2 YFSETQ come from the germline V gene. The CDR3 sequence is 13 residues long. The CDR3 reads CASSDQADTEAFF. CDR3 coding DNA: TGCGCCAGCAGCGATCAAGCGGACACTGAAGCTTTCTTT. Looking up the rest from reference TRBV5-1 and TRBJ1-1 gives the full variable domain: KAGVTQTPRYLIKTRGQQVTLSCSPISGHRSVSWYQQTPGQGLQFLFEYFSETQRNKGNFPGRFSGRQFSNSRSEMNVSTLELGDSALYLCASSDQADTEAFFGQGTRLTVV.

V and J are TRBV27 and TRBJ1-4; 7 positions match TRBD1. The V and J ends lost 3 bases and 7 bases, in that order; junction bases with no gene match: 14. Germline values: CDR1 MNHEY, CDR2 SMNVEV (reference sequence). This CDR3 contains 17 residues. The CDR3 loop reads CASSFVPGTADSEKLFF. CDR3 nucleotide sequence: TGTGCCAGCAGTTTCGTTCCAGGGACAGCGGATAGTGAAAAACTGTTTTTT.

The gene calls are TRBV28 and TRBJ1-5; D uncertain. CDR1 and CDR2 from the germline V gene are MDHEN and SYDVKM. Trimming took off 5 bases at V and 3 bases at J, with 11 bases between the two ends. There are 14 residues in the CDR3. CDR3 coding DNA: TGTGCCAGCAGTGCCCCACAAGACAATCAGCCCCAGCATTTT. It is translated as CASSAPQDNQPQHF.

The chain links TRBV27 to TRBJ1-6; TRBD1 might be the D (5 bases). Germline V gene lookup returns CDR1 MNHEY and CDR2 SMNVEV (reference sequence). The V end was cut by 5 bases, the J end by 5 bases, with 13 bases between. The CDR3 runs 15 residues. CDR3 DNA: TGTGCCAGCAGTACCCAGGGTTTTCATAATTCACCCCTCCACTTT. Protein product: CASSTQGFHNSPLHF.

Only one count was recorded for this clone. This chain's CDR3 is CASRTGMNTGELFF. The CDR3 bases are TGTGCCAGCCGGACAGGGATGAACACCGGGGAGCTGTTTTTT. The gene calls are TRBV2 and TRBJ2-2, with 8 bases that match TRBD1. Germline trimming cut 8 bases from V and 1 base from J; bases unmatched to any gene: 3. CDR3 length equals 14 residues. The germline CDR1 and CDR2 sequences are SNHLY and FYNNEI.

This clone was seen a few times. The rearrangement links TRBV11-2 to TRBJ2-1; weak D call: TRBD1 (6 bases). Trimming left V 2 bases short and J 10 bases short, with 9 bases between. The CDR3 extends over 12 amino acids. CDR1 is SGHAT and CDR2 is FQNNGV in the germline V gene. The CDR3 sequence is CASSLLGAEQFF. CDR3 coding DNA: TGTGCCAGCAGCTTATTGGGGGCAGAGCAGTTCTTC.

J is TRBJ1-1 and V is TRBV11-2, with D possibly TRBD1 on 5 matching bases. Trimming cost V 1 base and J 7 bases, with 16 bases left between them. Per the germline V gene, CDR1 is SGHAT and CDR2 is FQNNGV. This CDR3 spans 15 amino acids. CDR3 residues: CASSLVTGAGIEAFF. The DNA for the CDR3 is TGTGCCAGCAGCTTAGTCACTGGGGCAGGAATTGAAGCTTTCTTT.

The J gene is TRBJ1-2, the V gene TRBV5-8; 7 bases line up with TRBD1. This CDR3 comprises 17 residues. V gave up 2 bases and J gave up 0 bases; unmatched junction bases: 10. Germline V gene data show CDR1 as SGHTS and CDR2 as YDEGEE. CDR3 region: CASSLMGQRGSNYGYTF. The CDR3 nucleotides read TGTGCCAGCAGCTTAATGGGACAGCGTGGTTCTAACTATGGCTACACCTTC.

V is TRBV6-1 and J is TRBJ2-1, with 7 bases fitting TRBD2. The CDR3 has 15 amino acids. V was pared by 4 bases and J by 4 bases, with 7 bases of the junction left unmatched. Germline values: CDR1 MNHNS, CDR2 SASEGT. CDR3 DNA sequence: TGTGCCAGCAGTGGGGGCGGGGGTTTGTACAATGAGCAGTTCTTC. This codes for CASSGGGGLYNEQFF.

The V and J genes are TRBV19 and TRBJ1-5, with D perhaps TRBD1 (6 bases). V was pared by 6 bases and J by 3 bases, with 9 bases between. This CDR3 is built from 13 residues. Germline assignment: CDR1 LNHDA and CDR2 SQIVND (reference sequence). CDR3 region: CASRGTSNQPQHF. The CDR3 DNA sequence: TGTGCCAGTAGGGGGACATCCAATCAGCCCCAGCATTTT. The variable domain in full, completed from reference TRBV19 and TRBJ1-5, reads DGGITQSPKYLFRKEGQNVTLSCEQNLNHDAMYWYRQDPGQGLRLIYYSQIVNDFQKGDIAEGYSVSREKKESFPLTVTSAQKNPTAFYLCASRGTSNQPQHFGDGTRLSIL.

This clone was found many times. The rearrangement uses TRBV5-1 and TRBJ2-7, with 8 bases identical to TRBD1. The V and J ends lost 3 bases and 2 bases, in that order; junction bases with no gene match: 4. Per germline, CDR1 SGHRS and CDR2 YFSETQ. The CDR3 loop spans 14 amino acids. CDR3 in DNA: TGCGCCAGCAGCTCTGAACAGGGGGCCTACGAGCAGTACTTC. Encoded protein: CASSSEQGAYEQYF.

The sample holds one count of this clone. This chain links TRBV5-1 with TRBJ1-2; D possibly corresponds to TRBD1 (5 bases). The CDR3 has 12 amino acids. CDR1 is SGHRS and CDR2 is YFSETQ in the germline V gene. Trimming took off 5 bases at V and 7 bases at J, with 12 bases between the two ends. CDR3 protein: CASSTGLPGYTF. The CDR3 DNA follows: TGCGCCAGCAGTACAGGCCTCCCTGGCTACACCTTC.

The gene calls are TRBV5-4 and TRBJ1-2, with a tentative D call TRBD1 (6 bases). Germline assignment: CDR1 SGHNT and CDR2 YYREEE (reference sequence). With 6 bases removed from V and 4 bases from J, the gap between germline ends came to 25 bases. CDR3 length equals 17 residues. For the CDR3, the DNA is TGTGCCAGCACCTCGGGGGGGGGACAAAGCCCCGGCTATGGCTACACCTTC. It encodes CASTSGGGQSPGYGYTF.

V gene TRBV21-1 combines with J gene TRBJ1-1; the DNA was not compared with TRBD1, the D call given in the table. TRBV21-1 is annotated as a pseudogene. CDR3 length: 15 amino acids. CDR3 protein: CASSKVPGVNTEAFF. As DNA, the CDR3 is TGTGCCAGCAGCAAAGTTCCAGGGGTGAACACTGAAGCTTTCTTT.